This T cell receptor beta chain originates from a study of blood T cell repertoires in COVID-19. Study background: Samples taken during acute and convalescent COVID-19 were collected in the United States, Italy and Spain. In each case, the material was cDNA or gDNA derived from T cells, B-cell-depleted T cells, or PBMCs.

Methods used by the authors: The assay estimated nucleated cells by amplifying reference gene primers. Method: immunoSEQ multiplex PCR; TCRdb's copy keeps in-frame clones and lacks some. The D gene and trimming were derived from the DNA, and the V and J assignments and clone size from that table. Among about 190,000 clones listed, about 90% were seen once. The V gene lost 5 bases and the J gene lost 2 bases, with 10 bases spanning the gap. The CDR3 spans 13 residues. This clone has only one observation. J is TRBJ2-7 and V is TRBV12-3 or TRBV12-4; D might be TRBD1 (5 bases). Sequenced material: peripheral blood. The clonotype was recovered from a man aged 50 or older with acute or convalescent COVID-19. CDR3 region: CASSTRQTYEQYF. The CDR3 coding sequence is TGTGCCAGCAGTACCCGACAGACCTACGAGCAGTACTTC.